The 27 T cell receptor beta chains below come from one sample, sequenced in a study of cytomegalovirus exposure and HLA in healthy donors. TCRdb's copy holds only in-frame clones and misses some; the assay was immunoSEQ multiplex PCR. The data contain some 160,000 clones, 88% of them singletons. The sequenced material came from PBMCs. The origin of the receptors is a man between 18 and 35 years old in good health and CMV-seronegative.

The rearrangement links TRBV28 to TRBJ1-2; D may be TRBD1 (5 bases). The CDR3 is 14 amino acids. The germline gives CDR1 MDHEN, CDR2 SYDVKM. With 4 bases removed from V and 6 bases from J, the gap between germline ends came to 15 bases. The CDR3 region is CASSSPGRGDGYTF. The CDR3 DNA sequence: TGTGCCAGCAGTTCCCCTGGGAGGGGCGATGGCTACACCTTC.

The chain uses TRBV19 and TRBJ2-1, with 10 positions matching TRBD1. V lost 4 bases to trimming and J lost 8 bases; unmatched junction nucleotides: 5. The germline V gene has CDR1 LNHDA and CDR2 SQIVND (reference sequence). CDR3 length: 14 residues. As DNA, the CDR3 is TGTGCCAGTAGTAAAATCGGGACAGGGGATGAGCAGTTCTTC. Protein sequence: CASSKIGTGDEQFF.

There are a few counts of this clone. The V gene is TRBV6-1, the J gene TRBJ2-5; TRBD2 matches 14 bases. The CDR3 extends over 15 amino acids. From germline, CDR1 is MNHNS and CDR2 SASEGT. V gave up 4 bases and J gave up 4 bases; unmatched junction bases: 2. This chain's CDR3 is CASSGLAGGPETQYF. As DNA, the CDR3 is TGTGCCAGCAGTGGACTAGCGGGGGGGCCAGAGACCCAGTACTTC.

The chain is built from TRBV29-1 and TRBJ2-1; a possible D gene is TRBD1 (5 bases). This CDR3 region has 12 residues. V lost 6 bases and J 5 bases, leaving 11 bases between the germline ends. Germline lookup yields CDR1 SQVTM and CDR2 ANQGSEA. Written as DNA, the CDR3 is TGCAGCGTCTTACAGGAGAACAATGAGCAGTTCTTC. Protein sequence: CSVLQENNEQFF.

The chain links TRBV25-1 to TRBJ2-3; D perhaps matches TRBD1 (5 bases). CDR3 length equals 14 residues. Trimming removed 3 bases at V and 5 bases at J, with 12 bases between. Germline-derived CDR1 and CDR2 are MGHDK and SYGVNS. CDR3 sequence (DNA): TGTGCCAGCAGTGACAGGGCGTTAGGAGATACGCAGTATTTT. Residues: CASSDRALGDTQYF.

The genes are TRBV4-2 and TRBJ1-6; 7 bases align to TRBD1. The CDR3 extends over 17 amino acids. J gave up 9 bases and V 3 bases, and 14 bases lay outside the gene matches. Germline lookup yields CDR1 LGHNA and CDR2 YNFKEQ. For the CDR3, the DNA is TGTGCCAGCAGCCACGAGTTCACCAGGGGGAATTTTTCACCCCTCCACTTT. Protein product: CASSHEFTRGNFSPLHF.

The chain carries TRBV29-1 and TRBJ2-7; 9 nucleotides match TRBD2. Germline loops: CDR1 SQVTM, CDR2 ANQGSEA. The CDR3 loop spans 16 amino acids. V shed 3 bases and J 2 bases; nucleotides not matched to a gene: 11. This CDR3 reads CSVDSLAGEGTYEQYF. The CDR3 bases are TGCAGCGTTGATTCCTTAGCGGGAGAGGGGACCTACGAGCAGTACTTC.

The V and J genes are TRBV5-1 and TRBJ2-1, with 9 bases fitting TRBD2. The CDR3 covers 15 residues. The ends lost 7 bases at V and 6 bases at J; junction bases unmatched: 11. The germline gives CDR1 SGHRS, CDR2 YFSETQ. The CDR3 region has the DNA TGCGCCAGCGTCGGAGGTAGCGGGAGTGGCAATGAGCAGTTCTTC. Amino acids: CASVGGSGSGNEQFF. The full variable domain, with the rest looked up from reference TRBV5-1 and TRBJ2-1, is KAGVTQTPRYLIKTRGQQVTLSCSPISGHRSVSWYQQTPGQGLQFLFEYFSETQRNKGNFPGRFSGRQFSNSRSEMNVSTLELGDSALYLCASVGGSGSGNEQFFGPGTRLTVL.

This chain links TRBV27 with TRBJ1-5; TRBD1 agrees at 7 bases. The CDR3 runs to 13 residues. Germline V gene sequence: CDR1 MNHEY, CDR2 SMNVEV (reference sequence). V shed 5 bases, J shed 5 bases, and the junction held 3 bases outside the gene matches. CDR3 in amino acids: CASSPDRDQPQHF. Written as DNA, the CDR3 is TGTGCCAGCAGTCCCGACAGGGATCAGCCCCAGCATTTT.

The rearrangement joins TRBV18 to TRBJ2-3; 10 nucleotides align to TRBD2. Germline trimming cut 2 bases from V and 4 bases from J; bases unmatched to any gene: 6. CDR3 size: 16 residues. Germline CDR1 and CDR2: KGHSH and LQKENI. CDR3 bases: TGTGCCAGCTCACCAGAAAGCGGGAGGGCCCCAGATACGCAGTATTTT. This codes for CASSPESGRAPDTQYF. The full variable domain, rest sourced from reference TRBV18 and TRBJ2-3, is NAGVMQNPRHLVRRRGQEARLRCSPMKGHSHVYWYRQLPEEGLKFMVYLQKENIIDESGMPKERFSAEFPKEGPSILRIQQVVRGDSAAYFCASSPESGRAPDTQYFGPGTRLTVL.

The V gene is TRBV5-6, the J gene TRBJ2-1; a possible D gene is TRBD1 (5 bases). The CDR3 is made up of 14 amino acids. Germline lookup yields CDR1 SGHDT and CDR2 YYEEEE. Trimming removed 0 bases from V and 3 bases from J, with 7 bases in between. The CDR3 nucleotides read TGTGCCAGCAGCTTGGGGACACGCTACAATGAGCAGTTCTTC. This sequence encodes CASSLGTRYNEQFF. The full variable domain, completed using reference TRBV5-6 and TRBJ2-1, is DAGVTQSPTHLIKTRGQQVTLRCSPKSGHDTVSWYQQALGQGPQFIFQYYEEEERQRGNFPDRFSGHQFPNYSSELNVNALLLGDSALYLCASSLGTRYNEQFFGPGTRLTVL.

V is TRBV7-2 and J is TRBJ2-5; 7 bases match TRBD1. The germline V gene has CDR1 SGHTA and CDR2 FQGNSA. The CDR3 loop spans 16 amino acids. V dropped 1 base and J dropped 2; count of bases not matched to a gene: 7. CDR3 loop: CASSLGRGPTQETQYF. CDR3 nucleotides: TGTGCCAGCAGCTTAGGAAGGGGGCCCACACAAGAGACCCAGTACTTC.

The rearrangement joins TRBV10-3 to TRBJ2-2; 9 bases match TRBD2. CDR1 and CDR2 (germline): ENHRY, SYGVKD. This CDR3 is built from 17 residues. The trim removed 0 bases at V and 7 bases at J, leaving 9 bases unmatched. DNA for the CDR3: TGTGCCATCAGTGAGTCGAATAGCGGGAGATCCGGCGGGGAGCTGTTTTTT. The encoded protein is CAISESNSGRSGGELFF.

CDR3 sequence reads: CASSQDIGEGTNEKLFF. CDR3 sequence (DNA): TGCGCCAGCAGCCAAGATATCGGGGAGGGCACTAATGAAAAACTGTTTTTT. J is TRBJ1-4 and V is TRBV4-3; D gene unclear. V was pared by 0 bases and J by 2 bases, with 13 bases between. Germline lookup yields CDR1 LGHNA and CDR2 YSLEER. The CDR3 has 17 residues.

V usage is TRBV5-1 and J usage is TRBJ2-5; D is unresolved. There are 14 residues in the CDR3. Trimming took off 2 bases at V and 0 bases at J, with 8 bases between the two ends. The germline V gene encodes CDR1 SGHRS and CDR2 YFSETQ. DNA for the CDR3: TGCGCCAGCAGCTTTGCAGCGAACCAAGAGACCCAGTACTTC. Encoded protein: CASSFAANQETQYF.

This chain joins TRBV9 and TRBJ2-2; weak D call: TRBD2 (5 bases). Trimming took 5 bases from V and 4 from J, leaving 9 bases between them. The CDR3 is 13 residues long. CDR1 SGDLS and CDR2 YYNGEE come from the germline V gene. The CDR3 DNA reads as TGTGCCAGCAGAAGCGGCGGCACCGGGGAGCTGTTTTTT. Its translation: CASRSGGTGELFF.

This clone was counted between two and nine times. The chain joins TRBV6-5 to TRBJ1-1, with D hard to call. Trimming removed 0 bases from V and 1 base from J, with 3 bases in between. The CDR3 is 13 amino acids. Germline V CDR1 and CDR2: MNHEY, SVGAGI. CDR3 sequence: CASSYSANTEAFF. Here the CDR3 DNA reads TGTGCCAGCAGTTACTCGGCGAACACTGAAGCTTTCTTT.

The chain employs TRBV19 and TRBJ1-2; 9 bases align to TRBD1. Germline CDR1 reads LNHDA; CDR2 reads SQIVND (reference sequence). The CDR3 is made up of 17 amino acids. The junction had 17 bases not matched to a gene; V was cut back by 4 bases and J by 8 bases. The CDR3 sequence: CASSTHYPTGGGSGYTF. CDR3 sequence (DNA): TGTGCCAGTAGTACCCACTACCCGACAGGGGGAGGGAGCGGCTACACCTTC.

This clone was seen once. The chain recombines TRBV5-4 with TRBJ2-7; 10 positions agree with TRBD2. V dropped 4 bases and J dropped 1; count of bases not matched to a gene: 8. In germline, CDR1 is SGHNT, CDR2 YYREEE (reference sequence). The CDR3 contains 16 residues. CDR3 residues: CASSKGGTSASYEQYF. The DNA of the CDR3 is TGTGCCAGCAGCAAGGGAGGGACTAGCGCGTCCTACGAGCAGTACTTC.

The rearrangement links TRBV18 to TRBJ1-5; 8 bases are a match to TRBD1. J was trimmed by 2 bases and V by 3 bases; bases with no gene match: 9. The CDR3 covers 17 residues. From germline, CDR1 is KGHSH and CDR2 LQKENI. The CDR3 region has the DNA TGTGCCAGCTCACCCCGTGAGATGACAGGGGGCAATCAGCCCCAGCATTTT. Residues: CASSPREMTGGNQPQHF.

The chain is built from TRBV27 and TRBJ2-7, with 9 positions matching TRBD2. This CDR3 is built from 15 residues. CDR1 and CDR2 from the germline V gene are MNHEY and SMNVEV (reference sequence). J gave up 4 bases and V 6 bases, and 10 bases lay outside the gene matches. In DNA form, the CDR3 reads TGTGCCAGCAGCCCCCGTGCGGGAGGGCAGTACGAGCAGTACTTC. This translates into CASSPRAGGQYEQYF.

This clone was seen only once. The rearrangement links TRBV29-1 to TRBJ2-7; 7 bases map to TRBD1. The V and J ends lost 7 bases and 5 bases, in that order; junction bases with no gene match: 11. CDR3 size: 13 residues. Germline V lookup: CDR1 SQVTM, CDR2 ANQGSEA. The CDR3 sequence is CSATGALGDEQYF. For the CDR3, the DNA is TGCAGCGCCACAGGGGCCCTTGGGGACGAGCAGTACTTC.

The V gene is TRBV18, the J gene TRBJ2-1, with TRBD2 matching 7 bases. CDR3 length: 16 residues. CDR1 KGHSH and CDR2 LQKENI come from the germline V gene. After removal of 3 bases from V and 2 bases from J, the junction contained 7 bases not matched to a gene. The CDR3 DNA reads TGTGCCAGCTCACCCCTTGGGGGGGTCGCCTACAATGAGCAGTTCTTC. Its protein product is CASSPLGGVAYNEQFF. The full variable domain, completed using reference TRBV18 and TRBJ2-1, is NAGVMQNPRHLVRRRGQEARLRCSPMKGHSHVYWYRQLPEEGLKFMVYLQKENIIDESGMPKERFSAEFPKEGPSILRIQQVVRGDSAAYFCASSPLGGVAYNEQFFGPGTRLTVL.

This clone appeared a single time. The chain uses TRBV2 and TRBJ1-3; no definite D call. Trimming removed 3 bases from V and 1 base from J, with 7 bases in between. CDR1 SNHLY and CDR2 FYNNEI come from the germline V gene. There are 14 residues in the CDR3. The CDR3 here is CASSDTGSGNTIYF. CDR3 coding DNA: TGTGCCAGCAGTGATACGGGGTCTGGAAACACCATATATTTT.

V usage is TRBV6-1 and J usage is TRBJ1-4; D gene unclear. Trimming took off 3 bases at V and 7 bases at J, with 12 bases between the two ends. CDR1 and CDR2 (germline): MNHNS, SASEGT. CDR3 length: 14 residues. CDR3 in amino acids: CASSDPGSSEKLFF. CDR3 in DNA: TGTGCCAGCAGTGACCCGGGATCGAGTGAAAAACTGTTTTTT.

This clone came up once. The J gene is TRBJ2-1, the V gene TRBV19; weak D call: TRBD2 (6 bases). V was clipped by 0 bases and J by 6 bases, with 15 bases between them. This CDR3 has 16 amino acids. The germline CDR1 and CDR2 sequences are LNHDA and SQIVND (reference sequence). In nucleotides, the CDR3 is TGTGCCAGTAGTATAGAGGGGGGATTGCTTGGCAATGAGCAGTTCTTC. This encodes CASSIEGGLLGNEQFF.

The chain uses TRBV7-9 and TRBJ1-2; D unresolved. The CDR3 runs 13 residues. V was cut by 4 bases and J by 4 bases, with 10 bases left in between. The germline CDR1 and CDR2 sequences are SEHNR and FQNEAQ (reference sequence). The CDR3 DNA reads TGTGCCAGCAGCTGGGAGGCTAGCTATGGCTACACCTTC. Its protein product is CASSWEASYGYTF.